The rows below give T cell receptor beta chains drawn from one sample of a study of blood T cell repertoires in COVID-19. Libraries were prepared by immunoSEQ multiplex PCR; TCRdb keeps only in-frame clonotypes and omits some of them. The table records hundreds of thousands of clones, about nine tenths of them present only once. Input material: PBMCs or T cells enriched from blood (not recorded which). The receptors shown here come from a woman aged 60-75 years who had recovered from COVID-19. Each CDR3 is given with its conserved first and last residue. D genes are given only for firm matches. Some rows have no size entry. The others give once, few or many, or a class for an expanded clone.

TRBV7-7	.	TRBD2	TRBJ2-2	16	CASSADGLAGTGELFF	TGTGCTAGCAGCGCAGATGGACTAGCGGGAACCGGGGAGCTGTTTTTT
TRBV19	.	.	TRBJ1-5	14	CASSHTGRDQPQHF	TGTGCCAGTAGTCATACAGGGAGGGATCAGCCCCAGCATTTT
TRBV3-1/TRBV3-2	.	.	TRBJ1-6	14	CASREQGFFSPLHF	TGTGCCAGCAGGGAGCAGGGATTCTTTTCACCCCTCCACTTT
TRBV30	.	TRBD1	TRBJ1-2	16	CAWRTISRGSLGGYTF	TGTGCCTGGAGGACCATCTCCAGGGGGAGCCTTGGCGGCTACACCTTC
TRBV6-5	few	.	TRBJ1-5	14	CASSYRDTNQPQHF	TGTGCCAGCAGTTACCGGGACACCAATCAGCCCCAGCATTTT
TRBV2	.	TRBD1	TRBJ1-2	14	CASTWTGSVYGYTF	TGTGCCAGCACCTGGACAGGGAGTGTCTATGGCTACACCTTC
TRBV19	.	.	TRBJ2-7	15	CASSQGGLGAYEQYF	TGTGCCAGTAGTCAGGGAGGACTCGGGGCCTACGAGCAGTACTTC
TRBV2	once	.	TRBJ1-1	14	CASSHPTVNTEAFF	TGTGCCAGCAGCCACCCAACAGTTAACACTGAAGCTTTCTTT
TRBV9	.	.	TRBJ1-3	14	CASSPTSWKNTIYF	TGTGCCAGCAGCCCGACATCGTGGAAAAACACCATATATTTT
TRBV2	.	.	TRBJ2-3	14	CASSFTGQPDTQYF	TGTGCCAGCAGTTTCACCGGACAGCCAGATACGCAGTATTTT
TRBV18	.	.	TRBJ1-2	15	CASSPGQGQNYGYTF	TGTGCCAGCTCACCCGGGCAGGGTCAAAACTATGGCTACACCTTC
TRBV11-3	.	.	TRBJ1-4	14	CASSPVGRREKLFF	TGTGCCAGCAGCCCTGTAGGGAGGAGGGAAAAACTGTTTTTT
TRBV7-7	.	.	TRBJ2-5	13	CASSLGLEETQYF	TGTGCCAGCAGCTTAGGTTTAGAGGAGACCCAGTACTTC
TRBV24-1	.	TRBD2	TRBJ2-1	17	CATSASRGDPKDNEQFF	TGTGCCACCAGTGCTTCACGGGGGGACCCCAAGGACAATGAGCAGTTCTTC
TRBV24-1	.	.	TRBJ1-5	13	CATTDLEGGPQHF	TGTGCCACCACAGATTTGGAAGGGGGGCCCCAGCATTTT
TRBV2	.	TRBD1	TRBJ2-4	15	CASLYTGVAKNIQYF	TGTGCCAGCCTTTACACAGGGGTAGCCAAAAACATTCAGTACTTC
TRBV28	.	.	TRBJ2-4	18	CASSFSGGTPGAKNIQYF	TGTGCCAGCAGCTTTTCCGGGGGTACGCCCGGAGCCAAAAACATTCAGTACTTC
TRBV13	.	TRBD1	TRBJ1-1	13	CASSFDRGTEAFF	TGTGCCAGCAGCTTCGACAGGGGGACTGAAGCTTTCTTT
TRBV5-6	.	TRBD1	TRBJ1-6	16	CASSHPRDRVDSPLHF	TGTGCCAGCAGCCACCCAAGGGACAGGGTAGACTCACCCCTCCACTTT
TRBV11-3	once	.	TRBJ1-1	13	CASSFTVNTEAFF	TGTGCCAGCAGTTTTACAGTGAACACTGAAGCTTTCTTT
TRBV6-5	.	.	TRBJ2-1	15	CASSPTGKLTSEQFF	TGTGCCAGCAGTCCCACAGGGAAGTTAACCAGTGAGCAGTTCTTC
TRBV30	.	.	TRBJ1-1	15	CAWSVAGGGYTEAFF	TGTGCCTGGAGTGTGGCGGGGGGCGGGTATACTGAAGCTTTCTTT
TRBV13	.	.	TRBJ2-5	13	CASSLRGQETQYF	TGTGCCAGCAGCTTAAGGGGGCAAGAGACCCAGTACTTC